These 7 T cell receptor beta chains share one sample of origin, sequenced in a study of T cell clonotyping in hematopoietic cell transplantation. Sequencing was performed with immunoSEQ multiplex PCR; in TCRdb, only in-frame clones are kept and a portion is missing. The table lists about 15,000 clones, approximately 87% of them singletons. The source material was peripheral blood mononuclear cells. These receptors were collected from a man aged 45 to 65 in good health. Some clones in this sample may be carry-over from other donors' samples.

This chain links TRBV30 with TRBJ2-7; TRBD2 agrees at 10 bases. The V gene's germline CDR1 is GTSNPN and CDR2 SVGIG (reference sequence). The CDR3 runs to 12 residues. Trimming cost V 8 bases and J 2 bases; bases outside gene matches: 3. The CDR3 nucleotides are TGTGCCGGGACTAGCGCAACCTACGAGCAGTACTTC. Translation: CAGTSATYEQYF.

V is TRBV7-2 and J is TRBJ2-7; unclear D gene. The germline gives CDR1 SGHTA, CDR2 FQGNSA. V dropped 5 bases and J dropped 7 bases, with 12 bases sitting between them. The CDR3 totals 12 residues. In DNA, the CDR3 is TGTGCCAGCAGCATTGCCTCGGTTGAGCAGTACTTC. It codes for CASSIASVEQYF.

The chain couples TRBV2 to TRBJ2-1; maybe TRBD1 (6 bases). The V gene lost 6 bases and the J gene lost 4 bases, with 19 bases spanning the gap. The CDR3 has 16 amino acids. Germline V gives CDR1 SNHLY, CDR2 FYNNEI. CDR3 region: CASRSDGGSRYNEQFF. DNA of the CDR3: TGTGCCAGCAGATCCGATGGGGGCTCGCGGTACAATGAGCAGTTCTTC.

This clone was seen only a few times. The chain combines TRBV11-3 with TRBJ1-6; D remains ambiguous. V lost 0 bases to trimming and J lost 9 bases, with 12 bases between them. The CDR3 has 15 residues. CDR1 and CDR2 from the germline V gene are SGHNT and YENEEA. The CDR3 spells CASSLDGPFGSPLHF. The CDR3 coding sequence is TGTGCCAGCAGCTTAGACGGGCCCTTTGGTTCACCCCTCCACTTT.

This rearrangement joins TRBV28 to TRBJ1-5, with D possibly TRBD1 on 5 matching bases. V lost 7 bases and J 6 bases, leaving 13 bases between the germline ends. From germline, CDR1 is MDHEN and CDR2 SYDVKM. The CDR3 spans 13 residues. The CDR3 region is CASTPLRGQPQHF. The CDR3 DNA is TGTGCCAGCACCCCTCTTAGGGGTCAGCCCCAGCATTTT. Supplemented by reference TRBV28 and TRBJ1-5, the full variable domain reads DVKVTQSSRYLVKRTGEKVFLECVQDMDHENMFWYRQDPGLGLRLIYFSYDVKMKEKGDIPEGYSVSREKKERFSLILESASTNQTSMYLCASTPLRGQPQHFGDGTRLSIL.

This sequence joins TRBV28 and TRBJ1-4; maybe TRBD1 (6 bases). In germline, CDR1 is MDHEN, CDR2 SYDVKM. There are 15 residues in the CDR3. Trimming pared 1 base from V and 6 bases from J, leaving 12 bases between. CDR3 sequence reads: CASSLLAGADEKLFF. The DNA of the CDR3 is TGTGCCAGCAGTTTATTGGCGGGGGCGGATGAAAAACTGTTTTTT.

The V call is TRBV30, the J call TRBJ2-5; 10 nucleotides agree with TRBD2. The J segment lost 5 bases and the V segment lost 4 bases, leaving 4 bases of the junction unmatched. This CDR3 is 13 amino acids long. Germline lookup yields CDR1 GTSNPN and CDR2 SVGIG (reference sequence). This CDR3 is CAWKSAGGETQYF. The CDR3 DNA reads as TGTGCCTGGAAATCAGCGGGGGGGGAGACCCAGTACTTC.